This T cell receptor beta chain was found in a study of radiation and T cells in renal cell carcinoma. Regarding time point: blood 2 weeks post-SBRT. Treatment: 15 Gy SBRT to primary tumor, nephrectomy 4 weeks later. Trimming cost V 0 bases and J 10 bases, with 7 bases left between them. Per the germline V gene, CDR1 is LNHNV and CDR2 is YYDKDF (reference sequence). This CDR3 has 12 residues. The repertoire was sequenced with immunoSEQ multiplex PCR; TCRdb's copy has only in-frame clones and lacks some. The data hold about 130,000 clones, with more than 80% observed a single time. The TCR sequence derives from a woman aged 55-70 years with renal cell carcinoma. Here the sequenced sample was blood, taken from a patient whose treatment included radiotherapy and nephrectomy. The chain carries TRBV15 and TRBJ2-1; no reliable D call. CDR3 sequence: CATSRDSGEQFF. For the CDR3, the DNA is TGTGCCACCAGCAGAGATTCCGGCGAGCAGTTCTTC.